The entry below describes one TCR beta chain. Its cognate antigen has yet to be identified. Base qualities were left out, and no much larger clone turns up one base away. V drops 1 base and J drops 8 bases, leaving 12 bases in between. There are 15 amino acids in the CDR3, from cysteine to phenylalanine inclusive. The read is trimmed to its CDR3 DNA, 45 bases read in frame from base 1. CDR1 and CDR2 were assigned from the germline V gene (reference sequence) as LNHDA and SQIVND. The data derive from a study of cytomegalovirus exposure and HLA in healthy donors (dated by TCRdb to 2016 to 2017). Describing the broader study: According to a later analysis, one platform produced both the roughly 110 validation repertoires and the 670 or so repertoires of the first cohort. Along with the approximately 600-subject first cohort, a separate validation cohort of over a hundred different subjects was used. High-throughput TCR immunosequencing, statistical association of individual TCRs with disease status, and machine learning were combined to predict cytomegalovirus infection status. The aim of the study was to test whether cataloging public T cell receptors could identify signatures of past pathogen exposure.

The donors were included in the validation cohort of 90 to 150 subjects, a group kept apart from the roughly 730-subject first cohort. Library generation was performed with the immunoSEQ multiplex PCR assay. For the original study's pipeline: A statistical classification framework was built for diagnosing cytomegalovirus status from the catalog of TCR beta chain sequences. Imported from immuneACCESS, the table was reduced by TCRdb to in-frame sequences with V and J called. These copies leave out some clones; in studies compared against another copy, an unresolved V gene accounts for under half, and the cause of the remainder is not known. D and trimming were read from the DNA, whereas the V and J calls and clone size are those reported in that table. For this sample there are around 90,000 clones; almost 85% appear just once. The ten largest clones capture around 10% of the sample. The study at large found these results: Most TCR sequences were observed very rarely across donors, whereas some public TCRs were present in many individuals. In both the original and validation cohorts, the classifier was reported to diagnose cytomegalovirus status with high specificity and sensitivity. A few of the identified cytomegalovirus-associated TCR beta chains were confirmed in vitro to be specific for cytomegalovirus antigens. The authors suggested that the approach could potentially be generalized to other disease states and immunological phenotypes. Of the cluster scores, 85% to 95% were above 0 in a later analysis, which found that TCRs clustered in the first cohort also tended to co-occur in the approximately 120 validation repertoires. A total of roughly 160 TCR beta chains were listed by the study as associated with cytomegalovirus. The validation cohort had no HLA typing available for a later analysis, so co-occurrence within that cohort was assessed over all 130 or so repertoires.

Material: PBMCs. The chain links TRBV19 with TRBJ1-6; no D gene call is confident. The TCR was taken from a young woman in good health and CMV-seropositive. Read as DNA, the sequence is TGTGCCAGTAGTATAGTGACGGCCGGGGATTCACCCCTCCACTTT. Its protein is CASSIVTAGDSPLHF.